This T cell receptor (beta chain) was identified during a study of blood T cell repertoires in COVID-19. Assay used: immunoSEQ multiplex PCR; TCRdb lists only in-frame clones, some missing. The table records 53,000 or so clones, 90% to 95% of them present only once. The CDR3 is 14 amino acids. V dropped 1 base and J dropped 4 bases, with 9 bases sitting between them. Per germline, CDR1 SGHRS and CDR2 YFSETQ. The rearrangement links TRBV5-1 to TRBJ2-1, with a weak D call TRBD1 (6 bases). The sequencing sample was made of peripheral blood. The source is a human donor in a cohort sampled during active COVID-19. The CDR3 nucleotides read TGCGCCAGCAGCTTGAACAGGGAATACAATGAGCAGTTCTTC. It specifies CASSLNREYNEQFF.